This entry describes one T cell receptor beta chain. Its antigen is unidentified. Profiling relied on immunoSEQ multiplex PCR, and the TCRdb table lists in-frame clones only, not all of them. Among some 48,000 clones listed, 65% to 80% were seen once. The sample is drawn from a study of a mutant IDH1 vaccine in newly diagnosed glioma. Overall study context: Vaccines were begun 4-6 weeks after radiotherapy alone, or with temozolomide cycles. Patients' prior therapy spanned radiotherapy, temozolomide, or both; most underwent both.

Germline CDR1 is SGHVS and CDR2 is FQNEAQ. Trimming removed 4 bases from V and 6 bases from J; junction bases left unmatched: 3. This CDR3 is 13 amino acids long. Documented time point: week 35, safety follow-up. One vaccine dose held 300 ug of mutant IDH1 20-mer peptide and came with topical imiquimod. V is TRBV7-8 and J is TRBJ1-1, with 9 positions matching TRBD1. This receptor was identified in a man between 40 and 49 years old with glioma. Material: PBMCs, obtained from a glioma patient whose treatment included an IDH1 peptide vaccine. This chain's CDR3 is CASSSDRGSEAFF. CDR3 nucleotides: TGTGCCAGCAGCTCAGACAGGGGGTCTGAAGCTTTCTTT. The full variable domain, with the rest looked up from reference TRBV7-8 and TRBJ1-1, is GAGVSQSPRYKVAKRGQDVALRCDPISGHVSLFWYQQALGQGPEFLTYFQNEAQLDKSGLPSDRFFAERPEGSVSTLKIQRTQQEDSAVYLCASSSDRGSEAFFGQGTRLTVV.